Sequencing of this T cell receptor beta chain was carried out in a study of blood T cell repertoires in COVID-19. TCRdb's table, derived via immunoSEQ multiplex PCR, lists solely in-frame clones and lacks some. This table has over 150,000 clones, about 90% appearing once. From germline, CDR1 is SEHNR and CDR2 FQNEAQ (reference sequence). The CDR3 consists of 15 residues. J was trimmed by 0 bases and V by 5 bases; bases with no gene match: 5. This TCR was sampled from a woman aged 45 to 65 who had recovered from COVID-19. The J gene is TRBJ1-2, the V gene TRBV7-9; 8 bases are a match to TRBD1. Specimen: PBMCs or T cells enriched from blood (not recorded which). CDR3 in amino acids: CASSPQGAANYGYTF. The CDR3 nucleotides read TGTGCCAGCAGCCCGCAGGGGGCTGCTAACTATGGCTACACCTTC.